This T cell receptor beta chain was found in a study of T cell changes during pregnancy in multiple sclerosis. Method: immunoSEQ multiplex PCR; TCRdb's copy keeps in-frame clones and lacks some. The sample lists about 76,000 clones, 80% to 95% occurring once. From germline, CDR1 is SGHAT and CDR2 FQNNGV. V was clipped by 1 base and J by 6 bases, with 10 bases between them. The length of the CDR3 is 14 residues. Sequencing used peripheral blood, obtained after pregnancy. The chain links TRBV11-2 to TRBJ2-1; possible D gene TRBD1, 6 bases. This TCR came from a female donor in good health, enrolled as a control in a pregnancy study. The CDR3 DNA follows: TGTGCCAGCAGCTTAGTAGCCAGGGGCAATGAGCAGTTCTTC. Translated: CASSLVARGNEQFF.